These 11 T cell receptor beta chains share one sample of origin, sequenced in a study of tumor-infiltrating lymphocytes in primary liver carcinoma. Synthesis of TCR beta cDNA was carried out from 500 ng total RNA with a constant-region primer. A slightly modified ARM-PCR protocol with three nested multiplex PCR rounds produced these TCR beta libraries. The first two PCR rounds, nine to ten cycles each, used TRBV1-TRBV30 forward primers and a C-beta reverse primer. A single record per CDR3 protein comes from TCRdb applying MiXCR to the multiplex PCR reads. The top ten hold less than 10% of the sample, which has approximately 120,000 distinct CDR3 sequences, 60% to 80% seen once. Unsorted bulk tissue (roughly 17-33 mg) underwent RNA and DNA co-extraction. Sequences were obtained from liver tumor tissue from sampling region 3. Regarding subset: tumor region T3, left-lateral pole. All receptors come from an older woman with primary liver carcinoma and hepatitis B virus infection.

The chain employs TRBV18 and TRBJ1-2; possibly TRBD1 for D (5 bases). V was cut by 3 bases and J by 2 bases, with 7 bases left in between. Germline CDR1 and CDR2: KGHSH and LQKENI. CDR3 length equals 13 residues. The CDR3 sequence is CASSPGENYGYTF. The DNA for the CDR3 is TGTGCCAGCTCACCGGGGGAGAACTATGGCTACACCTTC.

Worth noting for this clonotype: A junction end diverges from the germline sequence, so it may reflect a read error. The chain is built from TRBV28 and TRBJ2-1, with TRBD2 identical over 13 bases. CDR1 MDHEN and CDR2 SYDVKM come from the germline V gene. CDR3 size: 18 residues. The DNA of the CDR3 is TGTGCCAGCAGTACTCACCGACTAGCGGGAGGTTCCTACAAAGAGCAGCTCTTC. This encodes CASSTHRLAGGSYKEQLF.

This clonotype showed up many times. The chain combines TRBV6-6 with TRBJ1-6; D uncertain. In germline, CDR1 is MNHNY, CDR2 SVGAGI (reference sequence). V was clipped by 4 bases and J by 10 bases, with 14 bases between them. This CDR3 has 14 amino acids. The CDR3, as DNA: TGTGCCAGCAGTTCGGAGAGATTACAATCACCCCTCCACTTT. Protein product: CASSSERLQSPLHF.

Comment on this clonotype: An end of the junction does not agree with germline; a read error may underlie this. CDR3 sequence: CTSRYYSSQSQETQYF. The CDR3 DNA reads TGTACCAGCAGATACTACTCGTCGCAGTCCCAAGAGACCCAGTACTTC. V is TRBV6-5 and J is TRBJ2-5; D is unresolved. The CDR3 totals 16 residues. Per germline, CDR1 MNHEY and CDR2 SVGAGI.

This clonotype has more than one count but fewer than ten. The CDR3: CSVSRDTSNYGYTF. CDR3 DNA: TGCAGCGTTAGTAGAGACACCTCTAACTATGGCTACACCTTC. The genes are TRBV29-1 and TRBJ1-2; D not resolved. CDR3 length: 14 residues. CDR1 SQVTM and CDR2 ANQGSEA come from the germline V gene. V was clipped by 5 bases and J by 0 bases, with 13 bases between them.

The chain joins TRBV6-5 to TRBJ1-5, with 9 bases matching TRBD1. Germline V gives CDR1 MNHEY, CDR2 SVGAGI. V shed 7 bases and J 6 bases; nucleotides not matched to a gene: 19. This CDR3 comprises 18 residues. CDR3 sequence (DNA): TGTGCCAGCAAAAAAGAAACTGGGACAGGGTTTGGCAGTCAGCCCCAGCATTTT. This sequence encodes CASKKETGTGFGSQPQHF.

This clonotype is a singleton in its sample. A read error is likely, as this CDR3 ends without the conserved phenylalanine or tryptophan. The V call is TRBV11-2, the J call TRBJ1-3; the match to TRBD1 covers 9 bases. The CDR3 length is 19 residues. Germline loops: CDR1 SGHAT, CDR2 FQNNGV. CDR3 amino acids: CANSSRLDRGAYSGNTIYL. In DNA, the CDR3 is TGTGCCAACAGCTCACGCCTGGACAGGGGAGCGTACTCTGGAAACACCATATATCTT.

On this clonotype itself: One end of the junction does not line up with germline, which may come from a read error. CDR3 nucleotides: TGTACCAGCAGCTTATGGGGAACTTCCTACGAACAGTACTTC. It codes for CTSSLWGTSYEQYF. V and J are TRBV11-2 and TRBJ2-7; D is ambiguous. Germline CDR1 SGHAT, CDR2 FQNNGV. The CDR3 sequence is 14 residues long.

As to this clonotype: Given the absence of the conserved phenylalanine or tryptophan at the CDR3 end, a read error is likely. No DNA is shown, since the ends of the CDR3 on it are uncertain; the CDR3 is the one TCRdb lists. The gene calls are TRBV12-3 or TRBV12-4 and TRBJ1-3; the tabulated D call, TRBD1, remains unverified against the DNA. 16 amino acids form the CDR3, both terminal residues included. CDR3 in amino acids: CASTWDLREGEDTMYL.

The rearrangement uses TRBV12-3 or TRBV12-4 and TRBJ2-7; 9 bases are a match to TRBD1. This CDR3 contains 15 residues. CDR3 sequence (DNA): TGTGCTACCAGTCCTCGGGACAGGGCCGTCGGCCGACCATACTTC. Its protein product is CATSPRDRAVGRPYF.

As to this clonotype: At one end, the junction sequence differs from germline, possibly due to a read error. This chain uses TRBV11-2 with TRBJ2-2, with TRBD2 matching over 10 bases. The CDR3 runs 19 residues. Looked up from germline, CDR1 is SGHAT and CDR2 is FQNNGV. CDR3 residues: CASSPDLGTSVMGTGELFF. In DNA, the CDR3 is TGTGCAAGCAGTCCCGACCTCGGGACTAGCGTGATGGGGACCGGGGAGCTGTTTTTT.